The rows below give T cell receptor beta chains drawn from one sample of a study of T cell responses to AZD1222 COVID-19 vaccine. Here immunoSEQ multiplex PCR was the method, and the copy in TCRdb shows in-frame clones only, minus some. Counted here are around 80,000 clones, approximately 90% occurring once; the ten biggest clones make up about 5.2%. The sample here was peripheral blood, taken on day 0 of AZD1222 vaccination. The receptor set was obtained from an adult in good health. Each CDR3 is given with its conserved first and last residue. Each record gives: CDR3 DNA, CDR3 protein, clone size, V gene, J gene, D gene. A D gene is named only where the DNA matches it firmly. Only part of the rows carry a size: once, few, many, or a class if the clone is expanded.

cdr3_nt: TGTGCCAGCAGTACGCATACCACAGGGGGCTCTGGAAACACCATATATTTT
cdr3_aa: CASSTHTTGGSGNTIYF
clone_size: -
v_call: TRBV28
j_call: TRBJ1-3
d_call: TRBD1

cdr3_nt: TGTGCCAGCAGTTACGGGGGGGGCGGCTATCAGCCCCAGCATTTT
cdr3_aa: CASSYGGGGYQPQHF
clone_size: once
v_call: TRBV6-2/TRBV6-3
j_call: TRBJ1-5
d_call: -

cdr3_nt: TGTGCCAGTAGTCCCGGACAGGGGAATCAGCCCCAGCATTTT
cdr3_aa: CASSPGQGNQPQHF
clone_size: -
v_call: TRBV19
j_call: TRBJ1-5
d_call: TRBD1

cdr3_nt: TGTGCCAGCAGTGAAAAGGCGGGAAGGACCGGGGAGCTGTTTTTT
cdr3_aa: CASSEKAGRTGELFF
clone_size: -
v_call: TRBV6-1
j_call: TRBJ2-2
d_call: -

cdr3_nt: TGCGCCAGCAGCCAAGGCAGGGGCCTGGGCGCAGATACGCAGTATTTT
cdr3_aa: CASSQGRGLGADTQYF
clone_size: -
v_call: TRBV4-3
j_call: TRBJ2-3
d_call: -

cdr3_nt: TGTGCCAGCAGTCGGACCTTCAGGGTAGGAGAGACCCAGTACTTC
cdr3_aa: CASSRTFRVGETQYF
clone_size: -
v_call: TRBV27
j_call: TRBJ2-5
d_call: -

cdr3_nt: TGTGCCAGCAGTCTATCTATAGAGACCCAGTACTTC
cdr3_aa: CASSLSIETQYF
clone_size: -
v_call: TRBV12-3/TRBV12-4
j_call: TRBJ2-5
d_call: -

cdr3_nt: TGTGCCAGCAGCGGGACAGGGTCCTACGAGCAGTACTTC
cdr3_aa: CASSGTGSYEQYF
clone_size: -
v_call: TRBV11-2
j_call: TRBJ2-7
d_call: TRBD1

cdr3_nt: TGCAGCGTTGTGAGCGTTTGGGGGGCGGCTGAAGCTTTCTTT
cdr3_aa: CSVVSVWGAAEAFF
clone_size: -
v_call: TRBV29-1
j_call: TRBJ1-1
d_call: -

cdr3_nt: TGTGCCAGCAGCCAATTTACAGGGGTTGGGATGAACACTGAAGCTTTCTTT
cdr3_aa: CASSQFTGVGMNTEAFF
clone_size: -
v_call: TRBV16
j_call: TRBJ1-1
d_call: TRBD1

cdr3_nt: TGTGCCAGCAGTAAGAACAATGAGCAGTTCTTC
cdr3_aa: CASSKNNEQFF
clone_size: -
v_call: TRBV6-2/TRBV6-3
j_call: TRBJ2-1
d_call: -

cdr3_nt: TGTGCCAGCAGTGAGACAGGAAATAATTCACCCCTCCACTTT
cdr3_aa: CASSETGNNSPLHF
clone_size: once
v_call: TRBV6-1
j_call: TRBJ1-6
d_call: -

cdr3_nt: TGTGCCAGCAGCATGAAGACTAGCGGAGATACGCAGTATTTT
cdr3_aa: CASSMKTSGDTQYF
clone_size: -
v_call: TRBV21-1
j_call: TRBJ2-3
d_call: -

cdr3_nt: TGCACCAGCAGCCAAGGACAGATCTCTATTCCAACTAATGAAAAACTGTTTTTT
cdr3_aa: CTSSQGQISIPTNEKLFF
clone_size: -
v_call: TRBV1
j_call: TRBJ1-4
d_call: -

cdr3_nt: TGTGCCAGCAGCCAAACGGGCGTACGGAGTGGCTACACCTTC
cdr3_aa: CASSQTGVRSGYTF
clone_size: once
v_call: TRBV14
j_call: TRBJ1-2
d_call: -

cdr3_nt: TGTGCCAGCAGCTTGAGGGCATCCTATGGCTACACCTTC
cdr3_aa: CASSLRASYGYTF
clone_size: -
v_call: TRBV11-2
j_call: TRBJ1-2
d_call: -

cdr3_nt: TGTGCCAGCTCACCACCGGGGCAGCGGAATGAAGCTTTCTTT
cdr3_aa: CASSPPGQRNEAFF
clone_size: -
v_call: TRBV18
j_call: TRBJ1-1
d_call: -

cdr3_nt: TGTGCCAGTAGTGAGGGGGCGAGAGGAAACACCATATATTTT
cdr3_aa: CASSEGARGNTIYF
clone_size: -
v_call: TRBV19
j_call: TRBJ1-3
d_call: TRBD1

cdr3_nt: TGTGCCAGCAGCCAAGGGGACAGAGGCAGCAATCAGCCCCAGCATTTT
cdr3_aa: CASSQGDRGSNQPQHF
clone_size: -
v_call: TRBV3-1/TRBV3-2
j_call: TRBJ1-5
d_call: TRBD1

cdr3_nt: TGTGCCAGCAACACCCCGGGGATCGGAGATACGCAGTATTTT
cdr3_aa: CASNTPGIGDTQYF
clone_size: -
v_call: TRBV28
j_call: TRBJ2-3
d_call: -

cdr3_nt: TGCGCCAGCAGTTCCGAGTACGGGCGGACCGGGGAGCTGTTTTTT
cdr3_aa: CASSSEYGRTGELFF
clone_size: once
v_call: TRBV5-1
j_call: TRBJ2-2
d_call: -

cdr3_nt: TGTGCCAGCAGTGAAGGGGGGGGCTTACGCAATCAGCCCCAGCATTTT
cdr3_aa: CASSEGGGLRNQPQHF
clone_size: once
v_call: TRBV6-1
j_call: TRBJ1-5
d_call: -

cdr3_nt: TGTGCCAGTAGTATAGTATTTTCAGTGAACACTGAAGCTTTCTTT
cdr3_aa: CASSIVFSVNTEAFF
clone_size: -
v_call: TRBV19
j_call: TRBJ1-1
d_call: -

cdr3_nt: TGTGCCAGCAGTTACTCCTACAGGGGCGGGGGTGGCTACACCTTC
cdr3_aa: CASSYSYRGGGGYTF
clone_size: -
v_call: TRBV6-5
j_call: TRBJ1-2
d_call: TRBD1

cdr3_nt: TGTGCCTGGAGTAGGACAGGGAAAAAACCGAATCAGCCCCAGCATTTT
cdr3_aa: CAWSRTGKKPNQPQHF
clone_size: -
v_call: TRBV30
j_call: TRBJ1-5
d_call: TRBD1

cdr3_nt: TGTGCCAGCAGCTTAGCTATGGCAGCTAACTATGGCTACACCTTC
cdr3_aa: CASSLAMAANYGYTF
clone_size: -
v_call: TRBV7-9
j_call: TRBJ1-2
d_call: -

cdr3_nt: TGTGCCAGCAGCAGCCTAGCGGGGGGCTACAATGAGCAGTTCTTC
cdr3_aa: CASSSLAGGYNEQFF
clone_size: few
v_call: TRBV6-4
j_call: TRBJ2-1
d_call: TRBD2

cdr3_nt: TGTGCCAGCAGCTCCGTTCGGATTCCGTCAGGGGGGAACACTGAAGCTTTCTTT
cdr3_aa: CASSSVRIPSGGNTEAFF
clone_size: -
v_call: TRBV11-2
j_call: TRBJ1-1
d_call: TRBD1

cdr3_nt: TGTGCCAGCAGCCAAGTACTGATCTGGGGACAGGGGTCTCCTGGGGCCAACGTCCTGACTTTC
cdr3_aa: CASSQVLIWGQGSPGANVLTF
clone_size: -
v_call: TRBV3-1/TRBV3-2
j_call: TRBJ2-6
d_call: TRBD1

cdr3_nt: TGTGCCAGCAGCTTAGGACCGACCCGAGGGGGCTACGAGCAGTACTTC
cdr3_aa: CASSLGPTRGGYEQYF
clone_size: once
v_call: TRBV11-2
j_call: TRBJ2-7
d_call: -

cdr3_nt: TGTGCCAGCAGTACCCCCGTCCCGGGACAGGGGGGAAAGACCCAGTACTTC
cdr3_aa: CASSTPVPGQGGKTQYF
clone_size: once
v_call: TRBV28
j_call: TRBJ2-5
d_call: TRBD1

cdr3_nt: TGCAGTGCTAGTCGGGGGGGCCAGGCAGATACGCAGTATTTT
cdr3_aa: CSASRGGQADTQYF
clone_size: -
v_call: TRBV20-1
j_call: TRBJ2-3
d_call: TRBD2

cdr3_nt: TGTGCCAGCAGTGAAGCGGGCAGGGCTCATGAAAAACTGTTTTTT
cdr3_aa: CASSEAGRAHEKLFF
clone_size: -
v_call: TRBV6-1
j_call: TRBJ1-4
d_call: -

cdr3_nt: TGCGCCAGCAGCCAAGATCTCGGACAGGGGGGTCAAACCGGGGAGCTGTTTTTT
cdr3_aa: CASSQDLGQGGQTGELFF
clone_size: -
v_call: TRBV4-1
j_call: TRBJ2-2
d_call: TRBD1

cdr3_nt: TGTGCCAGTAGTTCAAAAGCGGGGGGGCCCACCACAGATACGCAGTATTTT
cdr3_aa: CASSSKAGGPTTDTQYF
clone_size: -
v_call: TRBV19
j_call: TRBJ2-3
d_call: TRBD2

cdr3_nt: TGTGCCTGGAGCAGGGGAGCGATCGAAGCTTTCTTT
cdr3_aa: CAWSRGAIEAFF
clone_size: -
v_call: TRBV30
j_call: TRBJ1-1
d_call: -

cdr3_nt: TGTGCCAGCAACCCAGCCGGCCCGGGCGGCACCGGGGAGCTGTTTTTT
cdr3_aa: CASNPAGPGGTGELFF
clone_size: -
v_call: TRBV27
j_call: TRBJ2-2
d_call: -

cdr3_nt: TGTGCCAGCAGGACCACAGATACGCAGTATTTT
cdr3_aa: CASRTTDTQYF
clone_size: -
v_call: TRBV28
j_call: TRBJ2-3
d_call: -

cdr3_nt: TGTGCCAGCAGCTTGTTTGAACGGGACAGTAACATTCAGTACTTC
cdr3_aa: CASSLFERDSNIQYF
clone_size: -
v_call: TRBV5-4
j_call: TRBJ2-4
d_call: TRBD1

cdr3_nt: TGTGCCAGCTCACCATGGGGTGATCAGCCCCAGCATTTT
cdr3_aa: CASSPWGDQPQHF
clone_size: -
v_call: TRBV18
j_call: TRBJ1-5
d_call: -

cdr3_nt: TGTGCCAGCAGTGTGACAGATAGCAATCAGCCCCAGCATTTT
cdr3_aa: CASSVTDSNQPQHF
clone_size: -
v_call: TRBV25-1
j_call: TRBJ1-5
d_call: -

cdr3_nt: TGCGCCAGCAGCTTGGCCGGGCGGGGGGATAGCACAGATACGCAGTATTTT
cdr3_aa: CASSLAGRGDSTDTQYF
clone_size: -
v_call: TRBV5-1
j_call: TRBJ2-3
d_call: TRBD2

cdr3_nt: TGTGCCAGCAGAACAGGGGGCGGCACTGAAGCTTTCTTT
cdr3_aa: CASRTGGGTEAFF
clone_size: -
v_call: TRBV27
j_call: TRBJ1-1
d_call: TRBD1

cdr3_nt: TGTGCCAGCAGTGAAGGGACAGGGACAGGTGGCTACACCTTC
cdr3_aa: CASSEGTGTGGYTF
clone_size: once
v_call: TRBV6-1
j_call: TRBJ1-2
d_call: TRBD1

cdr3_nt: TGCGCCAGCAGCTTGGAACGGGGAGTTGCCTACGAGCAGTACTTC
cdr3_aa: CASSLERGVAYEQYF
clone_size: once
v_call: TRBV5-1
j_call: TRBJ2-7
d_call: -

cdr3_nt: TGTGCCAGCAGCTTATCCAGGGGGAATAGCTACACCTTC
cdr3_aa: CASSLSRGNSYTF
clone_size: -
v_call: TRBV5-4
j_call: TRBJ1-2
d_call: TRBD1

cdr3_nt: TGTGCCAGCTTAATGAACACTGAAGCTTTCTTT
cdr3_aa: CASLMNTEAFF
clone_size: -
v_call: TRBV9
j_call: TRBJ1-1
d_call: -

cdr3_nt: TGTGCCAGCAGCTCCGACAGGGACACTGAAGCTTTCTTT
cdr3_aa: CASSSDRDTEAFF
clone_size: once
v_call: TRBV11-2
j_call: TRBJ1-1
d_call: TRBD1

cdr3_nt: TGTGCCAGCAGCTTCGGGGGCTCTGGAAACACCATATATTTT
cdr3_aa: CASSFGGSGNTIYF
clone_size: -
v_call: TRBV7-2
j_call: TRBJ1-3
d_call: -

cdr3_nt: TGTGCCAGCAGTTTATTCGGACAGGGACTGTTTTTT
cdr3_aa: CASSLFGQGLFF
clone_size: -
v_call: TRBV28
j_call: TRBJ1-4
d_call: TRBD1

cdr3_nt: TGTGCCAGCAGTCATTCTGGGGGGGGAGTGCTGTTTTTT
cdr3_aa: CASSHSGGGVLFF
clone_size: -
v_call: TRBV6-5
j_call: TRBJ2-2
d_call: TRBD2

cdr3_nt: TGTGCCAGCAGCTTAGAGGCAGGACATCAGCCCCAGCATTTT
cdr3_aa: CASSLEAGHQPQHF
clone_size: -
v_call: TRBV7-9
j_call: TRBJ1-5
d_call: -